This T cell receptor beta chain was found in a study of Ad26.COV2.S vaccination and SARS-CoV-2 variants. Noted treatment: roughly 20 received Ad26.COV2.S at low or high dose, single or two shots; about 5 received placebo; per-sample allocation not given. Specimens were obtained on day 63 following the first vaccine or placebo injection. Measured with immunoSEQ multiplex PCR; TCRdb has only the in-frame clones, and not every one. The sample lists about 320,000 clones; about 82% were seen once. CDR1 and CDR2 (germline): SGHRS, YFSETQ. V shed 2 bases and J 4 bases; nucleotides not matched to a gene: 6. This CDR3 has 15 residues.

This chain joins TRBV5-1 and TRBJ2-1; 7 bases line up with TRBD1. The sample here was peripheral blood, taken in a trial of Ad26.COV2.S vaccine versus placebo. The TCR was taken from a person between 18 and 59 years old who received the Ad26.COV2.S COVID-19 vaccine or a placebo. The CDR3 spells CASSFATGDYNEQFF. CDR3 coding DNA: TGCGCCAGCAGCTTTGCAACAGGGGATTACAATGAGCAGTTCTTC.